The rows below give T cell receptor beta chains drawn from one sample of a study of cytomegalovirus exposure and HLA in healthy donors. Produced via immunoSEQ multiplex PCR; TCRdb's table is partial and in-frame only. The sample shows 95,000 to 100,000 clones, 76% of them seen only once. Material: PBMCs. Receptor source: a man aged 35 to 55 in good health and CMV-seronegative. Each CDR3 is given with its conserved first and last residue. The D gene is left open where the match is weak. Rows give clone size only sometimes, using once, few, many, or a class for an expanded clone.

V	size	D	J	DNA	CDR3
TRBV6-5	few	-	TRBJ1-2	TGTGCCAGCAGTTATGACAGAAACTATGGCTACACCTTC	CASSYDRNYGYTF
TRBV6-5	-	TRBD1	TRBJ1-2	TGTGCCAGCAGTAAATCGGGACAGGCAAACTATGGCTACACCTTC	CASSKSGQANYGYTF
TRBV14	-	-	TRBJ1-2	TGTGCCAGCAGCCAAGCCCCGGGGGGGCGCGTCTATGGCTACACCTTC	CASSQAPGGRVYGYTF
TRBV30	-	-	TRBJ1-1	TGTGCCTGGAGTCACCCGGGCACTGAAGCTTTCTTT	CAWSHPGTEAFF
TRBV6-4	-	-	TRBJ1-1	TGTGCCAGCAGTGTGGGGGGGGCCGCTGAAGCTTTCTTT	CASSVGGAAEAFF
TRBV28	-	TRBD1	TRBJ1-2	TGTGCCAGCAGTCCGGGGGGGCCGACAGGGGGCTACACCTTC	CASSPGGPTGGYTF
TRBV29-1	-	-	TRBJ1-1	TGCAGCGTGACAGGACAAATGAACACTGAAGCTTTCTTT	CSVTGQMNTEAFF
TRBV30	-	-	TRBJ1-6	TGTGCCTGGAGTACACGTCAGACATATAATTCACCCCTCCACTTT	CAWSTRQTYNSPLHF
TRBV2	-	TRBD1	TRBJ2-1	TGTGCCAGCAGTCGGGACAGGGGTTCTTGGGATGAGCAGTTCTTC	CASSRDRGSWDEQFF
TRBV7-6	-	-	TRBJ2-5	TGTGCCAGCAGCTTAGGGGGCAGCTTTCCCCGGGAGACCCAGTACTTC	CASSLGGSFPRETQYF
TRBV7-6	-	TRBD2	TRBJ2-1	TGTGCCAGCAGCGAGAGCGGGGGGAACTCCTACAATGAGCAGTTCTTC	CASSESGGNSYNEQFF
TRBV5-1	few	TRBD1	TRBJ2-2	TGCGCCAGCAGCCCGACAGGGGGGACCGGGGAGCTGTTTTTT	CASSPTGGTGELFF
TRBV5-5	-	TRBD1	TRBJ2-5	TGTGCCAGCAGCCAGGGACAGCAAGAGACCCAGTACTTC	CASSQGQQETQYF
TRBV7-9	-	-	TRBJ1-3	TGTGCCAGCAGCTTAGACAGGGTCGTCTCTGGAAACACCATATATTTT	CASSLDRVVSGNTIYF
TRBV27	-	-	TRBJ2-2	TGTGCCAGCAGTTCGACATCATTCGGGGAGCTGTTTTTT	CASSSTSFGELFF
TRBV2	-	-	TRBJ2-4	TGTGCCAGCCGTTTAAACATTCAGTACTTC	CASRLNIQYF
TRBV6-5	-	TRBD1	TRBJ1-2	TGTGCCAGCAGTTACGATGGACAGGGAGCGTATGGCTACACCTTC	CASSYDGQGAYGYTF
TRBV18	-	-	TRBJ2-1	TGTGCCAGCTCACCACCTCTAGGAACGGGATACAATGAGCAGTTCTTC	CASSPPLGTGYNEQFF
TRBV6-1	-	TRBD1	TRBJ1-5	TGTGCCAGCAGACGGACAGGGGGCAATCAGCCCCAGCATTTT	CASRRTGGNQPQHF
TRBV7-6	few	-	TRBJ2-2	TGTGCCAGCAGCACCAGTACCGGGGAGCTGTTTTTT	CASSTSTGELFF
TRBV5-6	-	TRBD2	TRBJ2-3	TGTGCCAGCAGCTTGGCGACTAGCGGGGGCCATCGGGGTACGCAGTATTTT	CASSLATSGGHRGTQYF
TRBV10-2	-	-	TRBJ2-1	TGCGCCAGCAGTGGGAGGGTCTCCTACAATGAGCAGTTCTTC	CASSGRVSYNEQFF
TRBV5-6	-	-	TRBJ1-2	TGTGCCAGCAGCCCGGGGATCTCAGGCGGCTACACCTTC	CASSPGISGGYTF
TRBV18	-	TRBD1	TRBJ2-5	TGTGCCAGCTCAGCGACACAGGGGGCGGAGACCCAGTACTTC	CASSATQGAETQYF
TRBV5-1	-	-	TRBJ2-3	TGCGCCAGCAGCTTGGTGGGGCAGGCCACAGATACGCAGTATTTT	CASSLVGQATDTQYF
TRBV6-6	-	TRBD2	TRBJ2-4	TGTGCCAGCAGTTACGAGAGCGGGGGGGCCAAAAACATTCAGTACTTC	CASSYESGGAKNIQYF
TRBV11-3	-	-	TRBJ1-2	TGTGCCAGCAGCTTATATCGAGGGCGCTATGGCTACACCTTC	CASSLYRGRYGYTF
TRBV2	-	-	TRBJ1-1	TGTGCCAGCAGACGGTCTGATGAAGCTTTCTTT	CASRRSDEAFF
TRBV19	-	TRBD1	TRBJ1-5	TGTGCCAGTAGTGCGGTACAGGGGGCGAGGAGCAATCAGCCCCAGCATTTT	CASSAVQGARSNQPQHF
TRBV10-3	-	-	TRBJ1-1	TGTGCCATCAGTGATTGGGGGAGGACTGAAGCTTTCTTT	CAISDWGRTEAFF
TRBV6-5	-	-	TRBJ1-2	TGTGCCAGCAGTTACGATGGACAGCCTAACTATGGCTACACCTTC	CASSYDGQPNYGYTF
TRBV4-1	few	-	TRBJ1-1	TGTGCCAGCAGCCAAGCCCCCGACAGACCTGAAGCTTTCTTT	CASSQAPDRPEAFF
TRBV4-2	-	TRBD1	TRBJ1-2	TGTGCCAGCAGCACAACCGGGACAGGGAATGGCTACACCTTC	CASSTTGTGNGYTF
TRBV2	-	-	TRBJ1-3	TGTGCCAGCAGCGAGGGCCTCGGGGGAAACACCATATATTTT	CASSEGLGGNTIYF
TRBV19	-	TRBD2	TRBJ2-4	TGTGCCAGTAGTATCACCCAACTAGCGGGGCTAGCCAAAAACATTCAGTACTTC	CASSITQLAGLAKNIQYF